One sample yielded the 17 T cell receptor beta chains listed below, sequenced in a study of blood T cells in healthy people across ages. PCR was performed a second time for roughly 7 to 11 cycles using a sample-barcoded 5' primer and a J-beta primer mix. TCRdb called the 5' RACE reads again in MiXCR, with one record for every CDR3 protein. The sample includes about 500,000 distinct CDR3 sequences, more than 20% of them seen just once. This same sample was also taken into another study, of T cells of mothers and their children.

The sequenced material came from blood. The receptors originated from a boy between 10 and 17 years old in good health.

V is TRBV12-3 or TRBV12-4 and J is TRBJ1-5; D is possibly TRBD1 (5 bases). This CDR3 has 15 amino acids. Trimming pared 2 bases from V and 4 bases from J, leaving 12 bases between. The CDR3 bases are TGTGCCAGCAGTTTATGGGATGGGGGTAATCAGCCCCAGCATTTT. It translates to CASSLWDGGNQPQHF.

This clonotype was counted between two and nine times. The chain joins TRBV9 to TRBJ2-7, with 9 nucleotides matching TRBD1. Per the germline V gene, CDR1 is SGDLS and CDR2 is YYNGEE. The CDR3 has 24 residues. Trimming removed 1 base from V and 4 bases from J; junction bases left unmatched: 33. CDR3 sequence reads: CASSVKEEDRGRCPISTSYYEQYF. For the CDR3, the DNA is TGTGCCAGCAGCGTAAAAGAAGAGGACAGGGGTAGGTGCCCCATCTCGACATCGTATTACGAGCAGTACTTC.

The chain recombines TRBV5-1 with TRBJ2-1; D remains ambiguous. The CDR3 consists of 16 residues. Looked up from germline, CDR1 is SGHRS and CDR2 is YFSETQ. Trimming removed 0 bases at V and 0 bases at J, with 10 bases between. CDR3 protein: CASSLGDSRSYNEQFF. CDR3 nucleotide sequence: TGCGCCAGCAGCTTGGGAGACTCTCGCTCCTACAATGAGCAGTTCTTC.

The table lists this clonotype with a few counts. This chain joins TRBV10-3 and TRBJ2-7, with 8 bases identical to TRBD2. With V trimmed by 8 bases and J by 3 bases, 6 bases remained unmatched. The CDR3 extends over 13 amino acids. CDR1 is ENHRY and CDR2 is SYGVKD in the germline V gene. CDR3 sequence: CAIRVAGSYEQYF. The CDR3 DNA is TGTGCCATCCGAGTAGCGGGGAGCTACGAGCAGTACTTC.

V and J are TRBV30 and TRBJ1-1; a weak D match, TRBD1 (6 bases). Germline V CDR1 and CDR2: GTSNPN, SVGIG (reference sequence). The CDR3 is 12 residues long. V was cut by 8 bases and J by 1 base, with 11 bases left in between. CDR3 in DNA: TGTGCCGCAGGGGTGACGAACACTGAAGCTTTCTTT. Amino acids: CAAGVTNTEAFF.

The chain links TRBV18 to TRBJ2-1, with D maybe TRBD2 (5 bases). Germline CDR1 reads KGHSH; CDR2 reads LQKENI. The CDR3 has 13 residues. With 4 bases removed from V and 6 bases from J, the gap between germline ends came to 10 bases. CDR3 coding DNA: TGTGCCAGCTCACTTCAAGAGGGCAATGAGCAGTTCTTC. Translated: CASSLQEGNEQFF.

This clonotype was seen a handful of times. The chain has TRBV28 and TRBJ1-6, with 9 positions matching TRBD1. Germline trimming cut 3 bases from V and 7 bases from J; bases unmatched to any gene: 4. The CDR3 runs 15 residues. Germline V lookup: CDR1 MDHEN, CDR2 SYDVKM. The CDR3 protein is CASSLFDRGNSPLHF. DNA for the CDR3: TGTGCCAGCAGTTTGTTCGACAGGGGGAATTCACCCCTCCACTTT.

This chain connects TRBV7-3 to TRBJ1-2, with a tentative D call TRBD1 (6 bases). The CDR3 contains 13 residues. Trimming pared 1 base from V and 8 bases from J, leaving 11 bases between. The germline V gene has CDR1 SGHTA and CDR2 FQGTGA. CDR3 DNA sequence: TGTGCCAGCAGCTTAATAGGGGGGGACGGCTACACCTTC. It specifies CASSLIGGDGYTF. The full variable domain, in which reference TRBV7-3 and TRBJ1-2 provide the parts outside the CDR3, is GAGVSQTPSNKVTEKGKYVELRCDPISGHTALYWYRQSLGQGPEFLIYFQGTGAADDSGLPNDRFFAVRPEGSVSTLKIQRTERGDSAVYLCASSLIGGDGYTFGSGTRLTVV.

This clonotype was detected a few times. The J gene is TRBJ2-7, the V gene TRBV5-1; D perhaps matches TRBD2 (6 bases). The CDR3 runs to 16 residues. The germline V gene has CDR1 SGHRS and CDR2 YFSETQ. Trimming took off 4 bases at V and 2 bases at J, with 19 bases between the two ends. CDR3 loop: CASSLLAASGAYEQYF. The CDR3 DNA reads TGCGCCAGCAGCCTCCTCGCGGCATCGGGAGCCTACGAGCAGTACTTC.

The chain recombines TRBV4-1 with TRBJ2-7, with TRBD1 matching 8 bases. The CDR3 sequence is 14 residues long. Germline lookup yields CDR1 MGHRA and CDR2 YSYEKL. V trimming: 5 bases; J trimming: 5 bases; junction bases outside the gene matches: 8. In DNA form, the CDR3 reads TGCGCCAGCAGCTCATGGCAGGGGGCGGACGAGCAGTACTTC. As protein: CASSSWQGADEQYF.

The gene calls are TRBV9 and TRBJ2-1, with D possibly being TRBD1 or TRBD2 (6 bases each). The CDR3 is 15 amino acids. CDR1 and CDR2 from the germline V gene are SGDLS and YYNGEE. The germline V and J ends were trimmed by 1 base and 2 bases, with 10 bases remaining between them. The CDR3 here is CASSVSRGPYNEQFF. The DNA for the CDR3 is TGTGCCAGCAGCGTATCCCGGGGGCCCTACAATGAGCAGTTCTTC.

In its sample, this clonotype was seen a few times. The chain recombines TRBV6-6 with TRBJ1-1; 9 bases map to TRBD1. The germline CDR1 and CDR2 sequences are MNHNY and SVGAGI (reference sequence). Trimming at V came to 5 bases and at J to 4 bases, leaving 11 bases not matched to a gene. CDR3 length: 16 amino acids. CDR3 nucleotide sequence: TGTGCCAGCAGTACTCGACAGGGGGGGCGAGGCACTGAAGCTTTCTTT. It yields the protein CASSTRQGGRGTEAFF.

This clonotype has more than one count but fewer than ten. The chain joins TRBV29-1 to TRBJ1-4, with D possibly matching TRBD1 (5 bases). CDR3 length equals 12 residues. V was pared by 3 bases and J by 8 bases, with 10 bases between. Germline CDR1 reads SQVTM; CDR2 reads ANQGSEA. CDR3 in amino acids: CSVEDQGEKLFF. CDR3 nucleotide sequence: TGCAGCGTTGAGGACCAGGGAGAAAAACTGTTTTTT.

This clonotype has a handful of counts. V and J are TRBV28 and TRBJ2-5; D not resolved. The end of the DNA fits TRBJ2-7 better, so the J call may be wrong. The CDR3 runs 13 residues. CDR1 is MDHEN and CDR2 is SYDVKM in the germline V gene. In nucleotides, the CDR3 is TGTGCCAGCAGTCTCCCCAATCCGGACGAGCAGTACTTC. This translates into CASSLPNPDEQYF.

This clonotype was seen more than once but under ten times. J is TRBJ2-1 and V is TRBV15; no definite D call. Looked up from germline, CDR1 is LNHNV and CDR2 is YYDKDF (reference sequence). This CDR3 comprises 13 residues. V was shortened by 0 bases and J by 3 bases, with 3 bases between the two germline ends. The CDR3 DNA sequence: TGTGCCACCAGCAGAGATTACTACAATGAGCAGTTCTTC. This sequence encodes CATSRDYYNEQFF.

This clonotype was seen only a few times. The V gene is TRBV29-1, the J gene TRBJ2-5; TRBD1 agrees at 9 bases. This CDR3 has 17 residues. V gave up 3 bases and J gave up 11 bases; unmatched junction bases: 22. The germline V gene encodes CDR1 SQVTM and CDR2 ANQGSEA. The CDR3 reads CSVEIIATGTGTASQYF. CDR3 in DNA: TGCAGCGTTGAGATAATCGCCACCGGGACAGGGACCGCATCACAGTACTTC.

This clonotype came up a few times. V and J are TRBV27 and TRBJ2-1; D tentatively fits TRBD1 or TRBD2 (6 bases each). V was pared by 6 bases and J by 1 base, with 13 bases between. The CDR3 length is 15 residues. The germline CDR1 and CDR2 sequences are MNHEY and SMNVEV (reference sequence). The CDR3 region has the DNA TGTGCCAGCAGGCCGGGGGCGGCTTCCTACAATGAGCAGTTCTTC. It is translated as CASRPGAASYNEQFF.